The clone carrying this TCR beta chain has a count of ten or more. Its antigen is not identified. The sample originates from a study of T cells in Graves' hyperthyroidism and ophthalmopathy. Study-wide context: Peripheral blood draws took place at initial diagnosis, ahead of any treatment.

Among ophthalmopathy patients, the Clinical Activity Score reached at least 3, the NOSPECS grade reached at least 4, and duration remained under 3 months. Exclusions: uncontrolled infection, other autoimmune disease, pregnancy, lactation. The V end was cut by 0 bases, the J end by 6 bases, with 14 bases between. Per germline, CDR1 GTSNPN and CDR2 SVGIG (reference sequence). The CDR3 is 14 residues long. TCR beta CDR3 region amplification was performed from RNA transcripts. During a first-round RT-PCR of the TCR CDR3, the HTBI primer set was used. TCRdb passed the multiplex PCR reads through MiXCR, listing each CDR3 protein once. The data contain more than 500,000 distinct CDR3 sequences, about 16% of them singletons. Study observations and caveats: Onset of ophthalmopathy came a median roughly 6.5 months after the model predicted it.

The sequencing input was blood. V gene TRBV30 combines with J gene TRBJ2-5, with a tentative D call TRBD2 (6 bases). The TCR sequence derives from a woman in her twenties or thirties with Graves' ophthalmopathy. CDR3 nucleotides: TGTGCCTGGAGTGTACTGGTCGGGAGTCAGACCCAGTACTTC. Its translation: CAWSVLVGSQTQYF.